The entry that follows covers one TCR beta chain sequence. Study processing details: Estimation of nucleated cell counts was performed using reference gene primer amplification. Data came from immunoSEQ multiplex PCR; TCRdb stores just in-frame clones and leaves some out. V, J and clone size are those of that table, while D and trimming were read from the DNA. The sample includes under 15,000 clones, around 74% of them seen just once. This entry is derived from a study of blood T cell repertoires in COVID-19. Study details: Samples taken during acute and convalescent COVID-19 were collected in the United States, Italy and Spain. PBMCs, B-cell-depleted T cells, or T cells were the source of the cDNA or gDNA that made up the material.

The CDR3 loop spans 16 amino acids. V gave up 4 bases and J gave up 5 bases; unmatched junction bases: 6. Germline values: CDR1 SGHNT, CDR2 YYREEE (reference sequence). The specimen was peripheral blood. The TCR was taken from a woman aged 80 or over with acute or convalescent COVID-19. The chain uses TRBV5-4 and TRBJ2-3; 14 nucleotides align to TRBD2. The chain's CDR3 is CASSQTSGGAIDTQYF. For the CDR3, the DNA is TGTGCCAGCAGCCAGACTAGCGGGGGGGCGATAGATACGCAGTATTTT.